This entry is about one T cell receptor (beta chain). These data belong to a study of blood T cell repertoires in COVID-19. Study-wide context: Samples of COVID-19 (acute and convalescent) were obtained from the United States, Italy and Spain. Sources were T cells, B-cell-depleted T cells, or PBMCs; the material itself was cDNA or gDNA.

Per the authors' pipeline: Amplifying reference gene primers gave estimates of nucleated cell counts. The data were produced by immunoSEQ multiplex PCR, yet TCRdb's version contains in-frame clones alone and is incomplete. The DNA was the basis for D and trimming; V, J and clone size are from that table. The sample consists of more than 70,000 clones, 70% to 90% of them appearing once. Trimming cost V 0 bases and J 5 bases; bases outside gene matches: 16. In germline, CDR1 is LGHNA, CDR2 YNFKEQ. The CDR3 is 21 residues long. The chain employs TRBV4-2 and TRBJ2-1, with 13 bases that match TRBD2. The sequence was obtained from a woman aged 80 or older with active or convalescent COVID-19. The material sequenced was peripheral blood. CDR3 loop: CASSQDGLAGDRYMWDNEQFF. As DNA, the CDR3 is TGTGCCAGCAGCCAAGACGGACTAGCGGGAGATAGGTATATGTGGGACAATGAGCAGTTCTTC.